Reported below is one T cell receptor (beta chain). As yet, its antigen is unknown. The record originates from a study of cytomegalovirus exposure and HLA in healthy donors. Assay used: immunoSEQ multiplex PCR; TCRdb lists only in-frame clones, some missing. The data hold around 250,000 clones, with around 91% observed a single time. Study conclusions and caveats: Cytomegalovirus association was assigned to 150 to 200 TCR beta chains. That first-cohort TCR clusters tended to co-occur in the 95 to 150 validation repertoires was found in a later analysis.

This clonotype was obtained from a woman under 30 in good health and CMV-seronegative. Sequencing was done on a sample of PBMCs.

CDR3 nucleotides: TGTGCCAGCAGCGTAGGGACAGGAAAAGAGACCCAGTACTTC. Its protein product is CASSVGTGKETQYF. The chain joins TRBV7-6 to TRBJ2-5; 8 bases agree with TRBD1. CDR1 is SGHVS, CDR2 FNYEAQ, per germline. The CDR3 spans 14 residues. The ends lost 5 bases at V and 3 bases at J; junction bases unmatched: 5.